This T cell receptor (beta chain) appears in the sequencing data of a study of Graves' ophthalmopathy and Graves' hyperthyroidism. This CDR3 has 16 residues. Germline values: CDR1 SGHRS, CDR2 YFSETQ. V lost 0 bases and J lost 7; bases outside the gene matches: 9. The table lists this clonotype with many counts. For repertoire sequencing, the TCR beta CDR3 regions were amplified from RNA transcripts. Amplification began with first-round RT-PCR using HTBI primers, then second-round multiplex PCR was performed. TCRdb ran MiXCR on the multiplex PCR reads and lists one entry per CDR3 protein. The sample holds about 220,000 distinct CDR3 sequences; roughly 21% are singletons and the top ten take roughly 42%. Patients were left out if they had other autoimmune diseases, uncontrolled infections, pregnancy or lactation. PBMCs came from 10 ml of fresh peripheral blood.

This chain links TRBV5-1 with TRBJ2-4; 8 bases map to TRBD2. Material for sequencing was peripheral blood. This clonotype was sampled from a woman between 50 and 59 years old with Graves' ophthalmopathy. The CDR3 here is CASSLGDREGRNIQYF. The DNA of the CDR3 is TGCGCCAGCAGCTTGGGGGATCGGGAGGGCCGCAACATTCAGTACTTC.